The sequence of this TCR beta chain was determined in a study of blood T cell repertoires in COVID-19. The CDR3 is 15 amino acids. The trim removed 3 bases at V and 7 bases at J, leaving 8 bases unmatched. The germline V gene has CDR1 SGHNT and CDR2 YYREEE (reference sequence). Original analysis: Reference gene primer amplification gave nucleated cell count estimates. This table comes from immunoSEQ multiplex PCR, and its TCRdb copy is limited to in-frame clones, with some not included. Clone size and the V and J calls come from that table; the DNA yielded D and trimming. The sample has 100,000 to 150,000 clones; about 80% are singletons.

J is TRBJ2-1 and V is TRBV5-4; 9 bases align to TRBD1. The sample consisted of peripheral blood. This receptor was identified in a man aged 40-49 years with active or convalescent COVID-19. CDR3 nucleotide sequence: TGTGCCAGCAGCTCCCGGGACAGGGTCTTTAATGAGCAGTTCTTC. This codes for CASSSRDRVFNEQFF.